This is a list of T cell receptor beta chains from one sample in a study of vaccination and CD4 T cells after COVID-19. Their cognate antigens are unknown. One entry per CDR3 protein, called by TCRdb with MiXCR from the PCR reads. The sample lists over 8,500 distinct CDR3 sequences; approximately 24% were seen once. This specimen consisted of CD4+ T cells from blood, cultured in vitro, obtained after SARS-CoV-2 vaccination. The receptors were gathered from a human donor who had recovered from COVID-19. Both conserved end residues are trimmed from each CDR3. The D gene is left open where the match is weak. A clone size is listed for some rows: how often the clone was seen (once, few, many), or a class if it is expanded.

abundance | d_gene | j_gene | v_gene | CDR3aa
NA | NA | TRBJ1-5 | TRBV20-1 | SARVPSGPQH
medium-sized | NA | TRBJ2-7 | TRBV7-2 | ASTPLGRVGYEQY
NA | TRBD2 | TRBJ2-2 | TRBV6-1 | ASSRTSGRKGELF
few | TRBD1 | TRBJ1-5 | TRBV6-2/TRBV6-3 | ASRGDRGNQPQH
few | NA | TRBJ2-5 | TRBV27 | ASSLLDGRRLETQY
few | NA | TRBJ1-2 | TRBV20-1 | SARRASYGYGYT
NA | NA | TRBJ2-1 | TRBV19 | ASSTRITGHSYNEQF
NA | NA | TRBJ1-6 | TRBV7-9 | ASSYQAGGVSSYNSPLH
few | NA | TRBJ2-7 | TRBV24-1 | ATSDLSGPPYEQY
few | NA | TRBJ2-7 | TRBV9 | ASSVAPGGTYEQY
few | NA | TRBJ1-1 | TRBV20-1 | SALGTLGTEAF
few | TRBD1 | TRBJ1-5 | TRBV6-1 | ASRETGGGQPQH
few | TRBD1 | TRBJ1-2 | TRBV28 | ASITGDYGYT
medium-sized | NA | TRBJ2-5 | TRBV28 | ASRSPAEVETQY
NA | NA | TRBJ1-1 | TRBV30 | AWSASRGTEAF
few | NA | TRBJ1-1 | TRBV7-9 | ASTREMNTEAF
few | NA | TRBJ2-7 | TRBV4-3 | ASSQGRRSGYEQY
NA | NA | TRBJ2-1 | TRBV6-1 | ASSPIANNEQL
NA | NA | TRBJ1-5 | TRBV24-1 | ATSRSGNQPQH
few | NA | TRBJ1-2 | TRBV7-9 | ASSYGDLNGYT
NA | TRBD2 | TRBJ2-2 | TRBV10-3 | AISEPGRAGGANTGELF
few | TRBD2 | TRBJ2-1 | TRBV6-1 | ASSGYWAGGGNEQF
NA | NA | TRBJ1-1 | TRBV2 | ASSARGRANTEAF
medium-sized | NA | TRBJ1-2 | TRBV7-2 | ASSQRQASVYGYT
NA | TRBD2 | TRBJ2-7 | TRBV19 | ASSRTLAGVEEQY
NA | TRBD1 | TRBJ1-5 | TRBV24-1 | ATSDPGTGGRQPQH
NA | NA | TRBJ2-4 | TRBV2 | ASSEEPAQY
NA | NA | TRBJ2-7 | TRBV11-2 | ASSLDPQIPYEQY
few | TRBD1 | TRBJ1-5 | TRBV12-3/TRBV12-4 | ASSLIQGASNQPQH
NA | NA | TRBJ2-5 | TRBV10-3 | AISERQAKETQY
NA | TRBD1 | TRBJ2-4 | TRBV29-1 | SVRGQGLAKNIQY
NA | NA | TRBJ2-1 | TRBV4-3 | ASSQKEGISYNEQF
few | NA | TRBJ2-3 | TRBV2 | ASSVNGYDTQY
medium-sized | NA | TRBJ1-5 | TRBV20-1 | SARQIRAGYSNQPQH
NA | TRBD2 | TRBJ2-1 | TRBV11-2 | ASSFGGGGYNEQF
few | TRBD1 | TRBJ2-7 | TRBV20-1 | SAIRQGVFYEQY
few | NA | TRBJ2-7 | TRBV2 | ASSELHPLASEQY
NA | TRBD2 | TRBJ2-1 | TRBV5-6 | ASSLGGRGSYNEQF
NA | NA | TRBJ2-1 | TRBV19 | ASSIFSHSSYNEQF
NA | TRBD2 | TRBJ2-7 | TRBV6-2/TRBV6-3 | ASSRPTSAVYEQY
NA | NA | TRBJ2-3 | TRBV11-3 | ASSLEGRTTDTQY
few | TRBD1 | TRBJ2-7 | TRBV27 | ASSPRGQGAFGSYEQY
few | TRBD1 | TRBJ2-5 | TRBV19 | ASSPGQGALETQY
few | NA | TRBJ1-1 | TRBV19 | ASRPVSHTEAF